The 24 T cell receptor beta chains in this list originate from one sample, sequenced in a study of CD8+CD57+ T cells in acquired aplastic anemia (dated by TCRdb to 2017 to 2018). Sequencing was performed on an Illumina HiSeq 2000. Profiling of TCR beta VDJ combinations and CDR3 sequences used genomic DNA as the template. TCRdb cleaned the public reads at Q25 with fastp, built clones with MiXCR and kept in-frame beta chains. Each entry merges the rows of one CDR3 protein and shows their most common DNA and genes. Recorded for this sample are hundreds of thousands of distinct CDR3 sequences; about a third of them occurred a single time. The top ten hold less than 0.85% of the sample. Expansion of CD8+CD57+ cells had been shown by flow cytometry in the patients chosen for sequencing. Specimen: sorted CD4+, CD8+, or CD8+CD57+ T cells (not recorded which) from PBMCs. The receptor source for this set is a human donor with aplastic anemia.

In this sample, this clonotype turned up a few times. The CDR3 DNA reads as TGTGCCAGCATATCACAGGGGGCTCTCCACGAGCAGTACTTC. This codes for CASISQGALHEQYF. The chain is built from TRBV2 and TRBJ2-7; 9 bases match TRBD1. The germline CDR1 and CDR2 sequences are SNHLY and FYNNEI. This CDR3 spans 14 amino acids. The junction had 9 bases not matched to a gene; V was cut back by 7 bases and J by 5 bases.

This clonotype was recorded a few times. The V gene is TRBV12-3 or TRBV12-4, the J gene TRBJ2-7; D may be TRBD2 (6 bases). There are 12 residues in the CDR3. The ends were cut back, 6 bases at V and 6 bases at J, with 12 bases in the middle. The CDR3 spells CASRAGNREQYF. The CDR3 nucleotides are TGTGCCAGCAGGGCGGGGAACCGCGAGCAGTACTTC.

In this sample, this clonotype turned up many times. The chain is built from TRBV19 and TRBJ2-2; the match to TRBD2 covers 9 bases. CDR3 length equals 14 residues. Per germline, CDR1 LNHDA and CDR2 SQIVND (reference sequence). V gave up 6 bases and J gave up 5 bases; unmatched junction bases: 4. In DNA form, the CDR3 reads TGTGCCAGTAGCCCGGGACTAGCTACCGGGGAGCTGTTTTTT. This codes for CASSPGLATGELFF. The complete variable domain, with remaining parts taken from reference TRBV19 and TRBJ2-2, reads DGGITQSPKYLFRKEGQNVTLSCEQNLNHDAMYWYRQDPGQGLRLIYYSQIVNDFQKGDIAEGYSVSREKKESFPLTVTSAQKNPTAFYLCASSPGLATGELFFGEGSRLTVL.

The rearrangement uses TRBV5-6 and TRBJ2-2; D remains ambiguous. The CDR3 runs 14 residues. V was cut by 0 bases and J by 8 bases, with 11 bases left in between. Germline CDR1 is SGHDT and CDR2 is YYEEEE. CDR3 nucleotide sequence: TGTGCCAGCAGCTTGGCCGGTAATGCTGGGGAGCTGTTTTTT. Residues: CASSLAGNAGELFF.

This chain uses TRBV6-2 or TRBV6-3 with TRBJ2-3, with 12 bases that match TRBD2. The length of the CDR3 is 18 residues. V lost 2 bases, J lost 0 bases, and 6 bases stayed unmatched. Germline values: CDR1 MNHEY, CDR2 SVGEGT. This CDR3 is CASSYGTSGRASTDTQYF. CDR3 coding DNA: TGTGCCAGCAGTTACGGGACTAGCGGGCGCGCTAGCACAGATACGCAGTATTTT.

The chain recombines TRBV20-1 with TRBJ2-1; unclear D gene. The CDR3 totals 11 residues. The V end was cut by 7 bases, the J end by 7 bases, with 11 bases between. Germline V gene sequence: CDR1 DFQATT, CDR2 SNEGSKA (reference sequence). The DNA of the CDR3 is TGCAGTGTCCTAGTTGGGAATGAGCAGTTCTTC. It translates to CSVLVGNEQFF.

The chain's CDR3 is CGRLFSYNEQFF. The CDR3 region has the DNA TGCGGCAGATTATTCTCCTACAATGAGCAGTTCTTC. This rearrangement joins TRBV29-1 to TRBJ2-1; D not resolved. The germline V gene encodes CDR1 SQVTM and CDR2 ANQGSEA. This CDR3 has 12 amino acids.

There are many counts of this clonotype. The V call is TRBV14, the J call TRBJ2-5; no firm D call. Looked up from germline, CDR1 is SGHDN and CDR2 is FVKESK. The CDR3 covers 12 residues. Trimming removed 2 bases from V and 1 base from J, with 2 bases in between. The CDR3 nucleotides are TGTGCCAGCAGCCAAATCCAAGAGACCCAGTACTTC. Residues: CASSQIQETQYF.

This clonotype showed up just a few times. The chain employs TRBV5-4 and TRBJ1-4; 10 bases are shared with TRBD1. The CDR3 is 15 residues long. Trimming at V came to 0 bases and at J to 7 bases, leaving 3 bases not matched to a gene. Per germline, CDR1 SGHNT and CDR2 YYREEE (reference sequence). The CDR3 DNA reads TGTGCCAGCAGCTTGGCCGACAGGGGGCCTGAAAAACTGTTTTTT. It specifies CASSLADRGPEKLFF.

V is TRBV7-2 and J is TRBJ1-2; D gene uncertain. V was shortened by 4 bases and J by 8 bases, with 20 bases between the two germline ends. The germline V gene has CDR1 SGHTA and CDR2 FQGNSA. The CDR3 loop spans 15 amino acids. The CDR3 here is CASSSTSLIAGGYTF. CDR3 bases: TGTGCCAGCAGCTCGACCTCCCTCATAGCGGGGGGCTACACCTTC.

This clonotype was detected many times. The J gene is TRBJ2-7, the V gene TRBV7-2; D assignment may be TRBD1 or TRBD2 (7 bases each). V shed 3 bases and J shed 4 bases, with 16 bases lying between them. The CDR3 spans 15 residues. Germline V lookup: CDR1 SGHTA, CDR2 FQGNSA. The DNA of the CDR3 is TGTGCCAGCAGCTTCGATGTCCAGGGGGGGTACGAGCAGTACTTC. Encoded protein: CASSFDVQGGYEQYF.

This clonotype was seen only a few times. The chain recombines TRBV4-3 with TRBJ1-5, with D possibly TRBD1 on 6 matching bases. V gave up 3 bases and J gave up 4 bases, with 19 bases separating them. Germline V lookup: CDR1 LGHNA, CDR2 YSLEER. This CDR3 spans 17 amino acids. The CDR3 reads CASSQGDRNYLNQPQHF. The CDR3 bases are TGCGCCAGCAGCCAGGGAGACAGGAACTACCTTAATCAGCCCCAGCATTTT.

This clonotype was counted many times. Here the CDR3 DNA reads TGTGCCAGCAGCTCAATGGGGGGACAGGGCGCCTATGGCTACACCTTC. As protein: CASSSMGGQGAYGYTF. This chain joins TRBV11-2 and TRBJ1-2; 9 nucleotides line up with TRBD1. V lost 4 bases to trimming and J lost 4 bases; unmatched junction nucleotides: 10. The CDR3 is 16 residues long. The germline gives CDR1 SGHAT, CDR2 FQNNGV.

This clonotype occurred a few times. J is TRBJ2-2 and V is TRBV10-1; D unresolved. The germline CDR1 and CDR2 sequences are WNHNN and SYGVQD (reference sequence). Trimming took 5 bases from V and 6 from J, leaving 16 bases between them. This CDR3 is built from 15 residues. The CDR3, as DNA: TGCGCCAGCAGTTTCCAAGGCCCCCCGGCCGGGGAGCTGTTTTTT. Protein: CASSFQGPPAGELFF.

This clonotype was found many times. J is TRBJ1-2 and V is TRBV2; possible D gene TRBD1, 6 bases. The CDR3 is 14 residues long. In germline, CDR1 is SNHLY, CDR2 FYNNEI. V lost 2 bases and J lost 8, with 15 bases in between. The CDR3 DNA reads TGTGCCAGCAGTGAAATCCTGGGGGGCCTCGGCTACACCTTC. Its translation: CASSEILGGLGYTF. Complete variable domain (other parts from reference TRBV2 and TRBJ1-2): EPEVTQTPSHQVTQMGQEVILRCVPISNHLYFYWYRQILGQKVEFLVSFYNNEISEKSEIFDDQFSVERPDGSNFTLKIRSTKLEDSAMYFCASSEILGGLGYTFGSGTRLTVV.

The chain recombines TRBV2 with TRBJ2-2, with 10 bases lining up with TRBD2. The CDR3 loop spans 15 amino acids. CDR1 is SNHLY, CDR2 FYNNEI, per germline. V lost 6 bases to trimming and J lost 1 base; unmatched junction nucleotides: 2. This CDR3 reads CASRRLAGNTGELFF. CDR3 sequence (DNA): TGTGCCAGCAGACGACTAGCGGGGAACACCGGGGAGCTGTTTTTT. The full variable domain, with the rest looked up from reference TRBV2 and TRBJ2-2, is EPEVTQTPSHQVTQMGQEVILRCVPISNHLYFYWYRQILGQKVEFLVSFYNNEISEKSEIFDDQFSVERPDGSNFTLKIRSTKLEDSAMYFCASRRLAGNTGELFFGEGSRLTVL.

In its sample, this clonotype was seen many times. The CDR3 loop is CASSLDTVGYGYTF. In nucleotides, the CDR3 is TGTGCCAGCAGCTTGGACACAGTCGGGTATGGCTACACCTTC. V gene TRBV5-8 combines with J gene TRBJ1-2, with D unclear. The ends were cut back, 0 bases at V and 5 bases at J, with 11 bases in the middle. From germline, CDR1 is SGHTS and CDR2 YDEGEE. CDR3 size: 14 residues.

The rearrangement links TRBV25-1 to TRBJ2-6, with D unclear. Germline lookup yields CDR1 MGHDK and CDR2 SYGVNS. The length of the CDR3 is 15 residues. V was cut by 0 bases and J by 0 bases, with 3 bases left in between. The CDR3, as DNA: TGTGCCAGCAGTGAATATCTCTCTGGGGCCAACGTCCTGACTTTC. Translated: CASSEYLSGANVLTF.

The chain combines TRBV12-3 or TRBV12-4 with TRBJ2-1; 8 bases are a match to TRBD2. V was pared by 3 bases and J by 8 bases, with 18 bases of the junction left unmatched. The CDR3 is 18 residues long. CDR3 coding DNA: TGTGCCAGCAGTTTCTTCTTGGGAGCGGGAGTGTTCTTCCATGAGCAGTTCTTC. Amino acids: CASSFFLGAGVFFHEQFF.

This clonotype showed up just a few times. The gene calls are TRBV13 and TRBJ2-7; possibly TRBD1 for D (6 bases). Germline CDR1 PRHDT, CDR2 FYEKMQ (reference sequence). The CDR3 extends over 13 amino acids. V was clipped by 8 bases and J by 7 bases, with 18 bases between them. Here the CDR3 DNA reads TGTGCCAGCGCCGAGGGGGTAAAAGGGGAGCAGTACTTC. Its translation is CASAEGVKGEQYF.

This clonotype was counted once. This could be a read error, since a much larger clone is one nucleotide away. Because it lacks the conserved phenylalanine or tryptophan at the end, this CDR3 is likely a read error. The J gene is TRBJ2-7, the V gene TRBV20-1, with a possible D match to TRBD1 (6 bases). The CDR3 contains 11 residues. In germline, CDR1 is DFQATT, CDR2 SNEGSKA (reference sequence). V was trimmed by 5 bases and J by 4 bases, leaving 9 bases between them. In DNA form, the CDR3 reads TGCAGTGCTCCCAGGGGTTACGAGCAGTACTCC. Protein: CSAPRGYEQYS.

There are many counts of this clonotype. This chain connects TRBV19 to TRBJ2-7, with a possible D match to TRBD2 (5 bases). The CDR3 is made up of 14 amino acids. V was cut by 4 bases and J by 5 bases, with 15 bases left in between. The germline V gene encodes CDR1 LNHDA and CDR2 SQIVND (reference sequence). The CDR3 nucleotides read TGTGCCAGTAGTAGGACTTGGCTTGTAGACGAGCAGTACTTC. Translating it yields CASSRTWLVDEQYF.

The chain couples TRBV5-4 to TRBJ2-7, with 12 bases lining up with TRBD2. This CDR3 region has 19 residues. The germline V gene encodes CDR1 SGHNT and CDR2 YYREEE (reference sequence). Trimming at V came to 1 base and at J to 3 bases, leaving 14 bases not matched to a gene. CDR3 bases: TGTGCCAGCAGCTTGTCAAGACTAGCGGGAGAAAAGAGGTTCTACGAGCAGTACTTC. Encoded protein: CASSLSRLAGEKRFYEQYF.

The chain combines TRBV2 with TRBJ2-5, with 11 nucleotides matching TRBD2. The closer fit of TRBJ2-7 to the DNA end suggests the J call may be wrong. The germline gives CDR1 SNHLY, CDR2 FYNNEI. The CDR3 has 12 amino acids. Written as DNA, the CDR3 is TGTGCCAGGACTAGCGGGATTAGCGAGCAGTACTTC. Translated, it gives CARTSGISEQYF.